These 5 T cell receptor beta chains came from one sample sequenced in a study of shared clonotypes between healthy human individuals (dated by TCRdb to about 2020). The receptor library was made with the immunoSEQ multiplex PCR assay. In its TCRdb copy, this immuneACCESS table keeps in-frame sequences only and misses some clones. Where compared with another copy, unresolved V genes explain less than half of these, and the others have no known cause. The sample has about 600,000 clones on record, roughly four fifths of them singletons. In total, the top ten clones hold around 12% of the sample. Sequenced sample: PBMCs. The receptor set was obtained from a woman between 40 and 50 years old in good health. Some clones in this sample may be carry-over from other donors' samples.

V usage is TRBV28 and J usage is TRBJ2-5, with 9 nucleotides matching TRBD2. The CDR3 is 17 residues long. Trimming cost V 4 bases and J 0 bases; bases outside gene matches: 9. Per the germline V gene, CDR1 is MDHEN and CDR2 is SYDVKM. CDR3 amino acids: CASSSGLAHQNQETQYF. Here the CDR3 DNA reads TGTGCCAGCAGTTCCGGACTAGCGCACCAAAACCAAGAGACCCAGTACTTC.

Worth noting for this clone: Relative to the germline gene, one junction end is altered; a read error may explain this. J is TRBJ2-7 and V is TRBV29-1; a weak D match, TRBD1 (6 bases). The germline CDR1 and CDR2 sequences are SQVTM and ANQGSEA. This CDR3 is 12 amino acids long. CDR3 loop: CSVVARGDEQHF. In DNA, the CDR3 is TGCAGCGTTGTGGCCAGGGGAGACGAGCAGCACTTC.

Only a few counts were recorded for this clone. The chain links TRBV2 to TRBJ1-2, with D unclear. The CDR3 length is 14 residues. With 3 bases removed from V and 8 bases from J, the gap between germline ends came to 16 bases. In germline, CDR1 is SNHLY, CDR2 FYNNEI. CDR3 amino acids: CASSESTSPLGYTF. CDR3 coding DNA: TGTGCCAGCAGTGAGAGTACGTCCCCCCTGGGCTACACCTTC.

J is TRBJ2-2 and V is TRBV18, with D possibly matching TRBD2 (6 bases). Germline assignment: CDR1 KGHSH and CDR2 LQKENI. V was pared by 4 bases and J by 0 bases, with 9 bases between. This CDR3 region has 15 residues. CDR3 in DNA: TGTGCCAGCTCACAGGGACTTTCGAACACCGGGGAGCTGTTTTTT. This sequence encodes CASSQGLSNTGELFF.

This clone was seen a few times. This chain links TRBV7-4 with TRBJ2-7; 8 nucleotides line up with TRBD1. The CDR3 runs 19 residues. The germline CDR1 and CDR2 sequences are SGHVT and SQSDAQ. With V trimmed by 0 bases and J by 1 base, 14 bases remained unmatched. CDR3 DNA: TGTGCCAGCAGCTTAGCGGTGAGAACAGGGGGACTGGGGTCCTACGAGCAGTACTTC. Translation: CASSLAVRTGGLGSYEQYF. The full variable domain, its missing parts supplied by reference TRBV7-4 and TRBJ2-7, is GAGVSQSPRYKVAKRGRDVALRCDSISGHVTLYWYRQTLGQGSEVLTYSQSDAQRDKSGRPSGRFSAERPERSVSTLKIQRTEQGDSAVYLCASSLAVRTGGLGSYEQYFGPGTRLTVT.